The clone carrying this T cell receptor beta chain was observed a handful of times. Its antigen is unknown. This sample is part of a study of cytomegalovirus exposure and HLA in healthy donors. Study-wide results and limits: In vitro experiments confirmed that a few CMV-associated chains were specific for CMV antigens. TCR beta V segments were, for the most part, productive about 87% or about 30% of the time in an earlier analysis. An apparent linkage of common viral pathogens to several of the most significant clusters emerged in a later analysis.

The PCR used 60 Vbeta and 13 Jbeta primers. Profiled with immunoSEQ multiplex PCR; TCRdb holds only in-frame clones, not every one. The sample lists more than 150,000 clones, 80% occurring once. Germline V gives CDR1 SQVTM, CDR2 ANQGSEA. There are 11 residues in the CDR3. With 0 bases removed from V and 8 bases from J, the gap between germline ends came to 7 bases. Sequencing was carried out using PBMCs. The receptor comes from a woman in her fifties or sixties in good health and CMV-seropositive. The chain couples TRBV29-1 to TRBJ1-1, with D unclear. The DNA for the CDR3 is TGCAGCGTTGAAGATGCGGGGGAAGCTTTCTTT. It encodes CSVEDAGEAFF.